This T cell receptor (beta chain) was captured by sequencing in a study of blood T cell repertoires in COVID-19. Overall study: Sites in the United States, Italy and Spain provided acute and convalescent COVID-19 samples. T cells, B-cell-depleted T cells, or PBMCs supplied cDNA or gDNA.

Germline values: CDR1 LNHDA, CDR2 SQIVND (reference sequence). With 4 bases clipped from V and 3 bases from J, the junction kept 7 bases outside the gene matches. CDR3 length: 17 residues. TCRdb's copy holds only in-frame clones and misses some; the assay was immunoSEQ multiplex PCR. The sample has roughly 260,000 clones, about 88% seen once. The sequenced material came from peripheral blood. The gene calls are TRBV19 and TRBJ2-3, with 13 bases matching TRBD2. This TCR was recovered from a middle-aged woman who had recovered from COVID-19. The CDR3: CASSNPGLAGLTDTQYF. The CDR3 coding sequence is TGTGCCAGTAGTAACCCGGGACTAGCGGGACTAACAGATACGCAGTATTTT.